Below, 25 T cell receptor beta chains from the same sample are listed, as sequenced in a study of blood T cell repertoires in COVID-19 (dated by TCRdb to 2019 to 2021). Libraries were constructed by the immunoSEQ multiplex PCR assay. TCRdb holds this immuneACCESS table with in-frame rearrangements only. Some clones are missing; in checked studies, unresolved V genes explain under half, and the rest has no known cause. The sample includes about 140,000 clones, with roughly 80% observed a single time. The ten largest clonotypes hold 1.5% to 2% of the sample. The sequencing sample was made of PBMCs or T cells enriched from blood (not recorded which). The receptor source for this set is a woman aged 18-29 years who had been exposed to COVID-19.

V and J are TRBV7-3 and TRBJ2-1; D not resolved. V was trimmed by 5 bases and J by 4 bases, leaving 12 bases between them. Germline lookup yields CDR1 SGHTA and CDR2 FQGTGA. The CDR3 totals 14 residues. The CDR3, as DNA: TGTGCCAGCAGCCCCGCCGGTCGTTACAATGAGCAGTTCTTC. It yields the protein CASSPAGRYNEQFF.

This clone was detected once. The chain carries TRBV7-2 and TRBJ2-7, with D perhaps TRBD2 (6 bases). From germline, CDR1 is SGHTA and CDR2 FQGNSA. V lost 5 bases, J lost 0 bases, and 11 bases lay in between. The CDR3 totals 14 residues. The CDR3 protein is CASSLGLRSYEQYF. The DNA for the CDR3 is TGTGCCAGCAGCCTGGGACTCCGCTCCTACGAGCAGTACTTC. Based on the CDR3 plus reference TRBV7-2 and TRBJ2-7, the full variable domain is GAGVSQSPSNKVTEKGKDVELRCDPISGHTALYWYRQSLGQGLEFLIYFQGNSAPDKSGLPSDRFSAERTGGSVSTLTIQRTQQEDSAVYLCASSLGLRSYEQYFGPGTRLTVT.

This rearrangement joins TRBV11-2 to TRBJ2-3, with D perhaps matching TRBD1 (6 bases). The V gene lost 1 base and the J gene lost 11 bases, with 10 bases spanning the gap. Looked up from germline, CDR1 is SGHAT and CDR2 is FQNNGV. The CDR3 length is 12 residues. This chain's CDR3 is CASSLGGQGQYF. In nucleotides, the CDR3 is TGTGCCAGCAGCTTAGGGGGGCAGGGGCAGTATTTT. Full variable domain (outside the CDR3, taken from reference TRBV11-2 and TRBJ2-3): EAGVAQSPRYKIIEKRQSVAFWCNPISGHATLYWYQQILGQGPKLLIQFQNNGVVDDSQLPKDRFSAERLKGVDSTLKIQPAKLEDSAVYLCASSLGGQGQYFGPGTRLTVL.

The genes are TRBV27 and TRBJ2-7; 8 nucleotides line up with TRBD2. CDR3 size: 14 residues. Germline V lookup: CDR1 MNHEY, CDR2 SMNVEV (reference sequence). The V segment lost 2 bases and the J segment 5 bases; nucleotides outside the gene matches: 5. This CDR3 reads CASSLSGSRHEQYF. The CDR3 DNA sequence: TGTGCCAGCAGTTTAAGCGGGAGTCGACACGAGCAGTACTTC.

This chain uses TRBV10-3 with TRBJ2-3; D is uncertain. V lost 5 bases and J lost 2, with 14 bases in between. The CDR3 has 15 amino acids. CDR1 is ENHRY, CDR2 SYGVKD, per germline. The CDR3 reads CAISHSDFDTDTQYF. In nucleotides, the CDR3 is TGTGCCATCAGTCATTCAGATTTTGACACAGATACGCAGTATTTT.

The V call is TRBV7-2, the J call TRBJ2-5; TRBD2 aligns across 9 bases. Trimming cost V 4 bases and J 1 base; bases outside gene matches: 16. CDR1 is SGHTA, CDR2 FQGNSA, per germline. The CDR3 runs to 19 residues. As DNA, the CDR3 is TGTGCCAGCAGCTCCCTTCCCCGGTGGAGCGGGAGGCGCCAAGAGACCCAGTACTTC. It specifies CASSSLPRWSGRRQETQYF.

This CDR3 is CASSMVEGLAYEQYF. The CDR3 bases are TGTGCCAGTAGTATGGTAGAGGGACTGGCGTACGAGCAGTACTTC. The V gene is TRBV19, the J gene TRBJ2-7, with D tentatively TRBD2 (6 bases). V dropped 3 bases and J dropped 4 bases, with 16 bases sitting between them. Germline assignment: CDR1 LNHDA and CDR2 SQIVND (reference sequence). CDR3 length: 15 amino acids. The entire variable domain, with the rest obtained from reference TRBV19 and TRBJ2-7, is as follows: DGGITQSPKYLFRKEGQNVTLSCEQNLNHDAMYWYRQDPGQGLRLIYYSQIVNDFQKGDIAEGYSVSREKKESFPLTVTSAQKNPTAFYLCASSMVEGLAYEQYFGPGTRLTVT.

The chain recombines TRBV9 with TRBJ2-7; TRBD2 matches 13 bases. This CDR3 is 14 amino acids long. J was trimmed by 4 bases and V by 4 bases; bases with no gene match: 2. The germline CDR1 and CDR2 sequences are SGDLS and YYNGEE. CDR3 residues: CASSSGLAGYEQYF. For the CDR3, the DNA is TGTGCCAGCAGCTCGGGACTAGCGGGGTACGAGCAGTACTTC. Together with reference TRBV9 and TRBJ2-7, the CDR3 gives the full variable domain: DSGVTQTPKHLITATGQRVTLRCSPRSGDLSVYWYQQSLDQGLQFLIQYYNGEERAKGNILERFSAQQFPDLHSELNLSSLELGDSALYFCASSSGLAGYEQYFGPGTRLTVT.

This clone was counted only a few times. The genes are TRBV28 and TRBJ1-5; D gene unclear. Germline lookup yields CDR1 MDHEN and CDR2 SYDVKM. The CDR3 is 16 amino acids. V was cut by 1 base and J by 0 bases, with 10 bases left in between. CDR3 nucleotides: TGTGCCAGCAGTTTATTGTCAGAAAATAGCAATCAGCCCCAGCATTTT. Its protein product is CASSLLSENSNQPQHF. Based on the CDR3 plus reference TRBV28 and TRBJ1-5, the full variable domain is DVKVTQSSRYLVKRTGEKVFLECVQDMDHENMFWYRQDPGLGLRLIYFSYDVKMKEKGDIPEGYSVSREKKERFSLILESASTNQTSMYLCASSLLSENSNQPQHFGDGTRLSIL.

This clone showed up just once. The V and J genes are TRBV11-3 and TRBJ2-5, with 11 bases matching TRBD2. The CDR3 extends over 17 amino acids. Trimming at V came to 6 bases and at J to 2 bases, leaving 11 bases not matched to a gene. Germline-derived CDR1 and CDR2 are SGHNT and YENEEA. The CDR3 sequence is CASSSGQGTSGQETQYF. The CDR3 DNA sequence: TGTGCCAGCAGTTCCGGGCAGGGGACTAGCGGACAAGAGACCCAGTACTTC. Together with reference TRBV11-3 and TRBJ2-5, the CDR3 gives the full variable domain: EAGVVQSPRYKIIEKKQPVAFWCNPISGHNTLYWYLQNLGQGPELLIRYENEEAVDDSQLPKDRFSAERLKGVDSTLKIQPAELGDSAVYLCASSSGQGTSGQETQYFGPGTRLLVL.

Here the CDR3 reads CASSPRKGATDTQYF. The CDR3 nucleotides are TGTGCCAGCAGTCCCCGGAAGGGGGCCACAGATACGCAGTATTTT. The V and J genes are TRBV27 and TRBJ2-3; 7 positions agree with TRBD1. J gave up 2 bases and V 5 bases, and 7 bases lay outside the gene matches. CDR1 and CDR2 (germline): MNHEY, SMNVEV (reference sequence). The CDR3 covers 15 residues.

V gene TRBV5-6 combines with J gene TRBJ2-7; perhaps TRBD2 as D (5 bases). The V end was cut by 1 base, the J end by 2 bases, with 16 bases between. The CDR3 sequence is 16 residues long. From germline, CDR1 is SGHDT and CDR2 YYEEEE. In DNA, the CDR3 is TGTGCCAGCAGCTTGATCGGAGGCAGGACCCCCTACGAGCAGTACTTC. Translation: CASSLIGGRTPYEQYF.

The chain carries TRBV10-2 and TRBJ1-5; 10 positions agree with TRBD1. Germline V gene data show CDR1 as WSHSY and CDR2 as SAAADI. This CDR3 has 15 amino acids. Trimming at V came to 6 bases and at J to 3 bases, leaving 5 bases not matched to a gene. The CDR3 spells CASSGTGAINQPQHF. Written as DNA, the CDR3 is TGCGCCAGCAGCGGGACAGGGGCCATCAATCAGCCCCAGCATTTT.

The genes are TRBV9 and TRBJ2-7; no clear D gene. V dropped 1 base and J dropped 3 bases, with 20 bases sitting between them. The CDR3 sequence is 17 residues long. CDR1 is SGDLS, CDR2 YYNGEE, per germline. CDR3 sequence reads: CASSVSSEISSFYEQYF. The CDR3 coding sequence is TGTGCCAGCAGCGTATCAAGCGAGATAAGCAGCTTCTACGAGCAGTACTTC.

The CDR3 sequence is CASSSTDGGSRLTLHF. The CDR3 region has the DNA TGTGCCAGCAGTTCCACGGACGGGGGGTCCCGACTCACCCTCCACTTT. The chain combines TRBV28 with TRBJ1-6, with a weak D call TRBD1 (5 bases). In germline, CDR1 is MDHEN, CDR2 SYDVKM. V was trimmed by 4 bases and J by 14 bases, leaving 24 bases between them. The CDR3 is 16 amino acids. Looking up the rest from reference TRBV28 and TRBJ1-6 gives the full variable domain: DVKVTQSSRYLVKRTGEKVFLECVQDMDHENMFWYRQDPGLGLRLIYFSYDVKMKEKGDIPEGYSVSREKKERFSLILESASTNQTSMYLCASSSTDGGSRLTLHFGNGTRLTVT.

The chain is built from TRBV12-5 and TRBJ1-1; TRBD1 matches at 7 bases. This CDR3 has 14 amino acids. Trimming cost V 6 bases and J 7 bases; bases outside gene matches: 11. The germline V gene encodes CDR1 LGHNT and CDR2 FRNRAP. The CDR3, as DNA: TGTGCTAGTGGACTCCTGAACAGGGGTGGTGAAGCTTTCTTT. Its translation: CASGLLNRGGEAFF.

About this clone itself: Other DNA sequences from this sample encode an identical CDR3 as well. This chain connects TRBV11-2 to TRBJ2-7; D is unclear. The CDR3 sequence is 13 residues long. The ends were cut back, 0 bases at V and 1 base at J, with 4 bases in the middle. Germline assignment: CDR1 SGHAT and CDR2 FQNNGV. This CDR3 is CASSLDSSYEQYF. CDR3 nucleotides: TGTGCCAGCAGCTTAGACAGTTCCTACGAGCAGTACTTC.

V and J are TRBV7-9 and TRBJ1-1; TRBD1 agrees at 10 bases. Germline loops: CDR1 SEHNR, CDR2 FQNEAQ (reference sequence). V shed 1 base and J 4 bases; nucleotides not matched to a gene: 9. This CDR3 has 17 amino acids. As DNA, the CDR3 is TGTGCCAGCAGCTTAGGGGACAGGGGTGGCCAGGGCACTGAAGCTTTCTTT. This translates into CASSLGDRGGQGTEAFF.

This chain connects TRBV29-1 to TRBJ2-5, with a weak D call TRBD2 (6 bases). The V gene's germline CDR1 is SQVTM and CDR2 ANQGSEA. V lost 4 bases to trimming and J lost 3 bases, with 24 bases between them. The CDR3 has 17 amino acids. The CDR3 loop is CSVVGGASVYFKETQYF. The CDR3 region has the DNA TGCAGCGTTGTAGGAGGGGCTAGCGTCTATTTTAAAGAGACCCAGTACTTC.

This rearrangement joins TRBV27 to TRBJ2-1; TRBD1 aligns across 9 bases. Looked up from germline, CDR1 is MNHEY and CDR2 is SMNVEV (reference sequence). The ends lost 5 bases at V and 1 base at J; junction bases unmatched: 9. There are 17 residues in the CDR3. CDR3 sequence reads: CASSLRDRDRSYNEQFF. The CDR3 bases are TGTGCCAGCAGTCTCAGGGACAGGGATCGGTCCTACAATGAGCAGTTCTTC.

This chain connects TRBV5-3 to TRBJ1-5, with TRBD1 matching over 7 bases. TRBV5-3 is an open reading frame whose function is uncertain. This CDR3 region has 16 residues. V was pared by 0 bases and J by 2 bases, with 5 bases of the junction left unmatched. The CDR3 here is CARSLGGGMGNQPQHF. CDR3 coding DNA: TGTGCCAGAAGCTTGGGAGGGGGCATGGGCAATCAGCCCCAGCATTTT.

The V gene is TRBV7-6, the J gene TRBJ2-7; D unclear. Germline assignment: CDR1 SGHVS and CDR2 FNYEAQ. CDR3 size: 15 residues. Trimming took 1 base from V and 0 from J, leaving 10 bases between them. CDR3 bases: TGTGCCAGCAGCTTAGAAGAGTCCTCCTCCTACGAGCAGTACTTC. This codes for CASSLEESSSYEQYF.

This chain joins TRBV11-2 and TRBJ2-1, with D maybe TRBD1 (6 bases). CDR1 and CDR2 from the germline V gene are SGHAT and FQNNGV. Trimming took 4 bases from V and 0 from J, leaving 16 bases between them. This CDR3 is built from 17 residues. The CDR3 loop is CASSSAYDRYSYNEQFF. The CDR3 DNA follows: TGTGCCAGCAGCTCCGCTTATGACAGGTACTCCTACAATGAGCAGTTCTTC.

The chain carries TRBV28 and TRBJ2-7; TRBD2 might be the D (6 bases). Germline lookup yields CDR1 MDHEN and CDR2 SYDVKM. There are 13 residues in the CDR3. V lost 3 bases to trimming and J lost 5 bases, with 11 bases between them. The CDR3 DNA reads TGTGCCAGCAGTTTTTGGGGGGAGGACGAGCAGTACTTC. Amino acid sequence: CASSFWGEDEQYF.

This clone has only one observation. The V call is TRBV28, the J call TRBJ2-3, with TRBD2 identical over 8 bases. Germline lookup yields CDR1 MDHEN and CDR2 SYDVKM. The length of the CDR3 is 17 residues. The V gene end was trimmed by 5 bases and the J gene end by 3 bases; junction bases not matched to a gene: 13. In nucleotides, the CDR3 is TGTGCCAGCAGTCAACCGCGACCAGCGGGAGTAACAGATACGCAGTATTTT. Its translation is CASSQPRPAGVTDTQYF.